The entry below gives a single T cell receptor beta chain sequence along with its context. Its target is not known. These data are taken from a study of cytomegalovirus exposure and HLA in healthy donors. General study points: When analyzed later, a missense DCLRE1C variant was found to be linked to TCR beta V- and J-gene trimming.

The primer mix had 60 Vbeta and 13 Jbeta primers. The repertoire was sequenced with immunoSEQ multiplex PCR; TCRdb's copy has only in-frame clones and lacks some. Its clone listing holds almost 45,000 clones. Germline V lookup: CDR1 SGHVS, CDR2 FQNEAQ. V shed 5 bases, J shed 7 bases, and the junction held 9 bases outside the gene matches. CDR3 length: 15 residues. The sequenced sample consisted of PBMCs. The receptor's source is a male donor in good health and CMV-seronegative. The rearrangement uses TRBV7-8 and TRBJ1-5; 9 bases match TRBD1. CDR3 sequence reads: CASSRDRVIVQPQHF. DNA for the CDR3: TGTGCCAGCAGCCGGGACAGGGTAATTGTCCAGCCCCAGCATTTT.